These 3 T cell receptor beta chains originate from one sample sequenced in a study of blood T cell repertoires in COVID-19. TCRdb keeps only in-frame clones here, not all; method: immunoSEQ multiplex PCR. The table records about 58,000 clones, around 89% of them present only once. Sample: peripheral blood. The receptor set was obtained from a man aged 55 to 69 with active COVID-19.

The chain is built from TRBV6-5 and TRBJ1-5, with TRBD1 matching 7 bases. CDR1 and CDR2 from the germline V gene are MNHEY and SVGAGI. The CDR3 has 15 residues. Trimming at V came to 4 bases and at J to 6 bases, leaving 9 bases not matched to a gene. The CDR3 region has the DNA TGTGCCAGCAGTTGGAGACAGGGTGGAAGTCAGCCCCAGCATTTT. This sequence encodes CASSWRQGGSQPQHF.

This clone was recorded a few times. This rearrangement joins TRBV27 to TRBJ1-3; a weak D match, TRBD1 (6 bases). This CDR3 is built from 14 residues. Trimming left V 4 bases short and J 5 bases short, with 12 bases between. The germline V gene has CDR1 MNHEY and CDR2 SMNVEV (reference sequence). CDR3 bases: TGTGCCAGCAGTTCCGGGACAAGCAGAAACACCATATATTTT. Residues: CASSSGTSRNTIYF.

The chain uses TRBV7-3 and TRBJ2-3; 13 bases map to TRBD2. Germline loops: CDR1 SGHTA, CDR2 FQGTGA. V shed 2 bases, J shed 5 bases, and the junction held 7 bases outside the gene matches. This CDR3 is built from 17 residues. Written as DNA, the CDR3 is TGTGCCAGCAGCTTAGGCGGACTAGCGGGGGTCAAAGATACGCAGTATTTT. It encodes CASSLGGLAGVKDTQYF.